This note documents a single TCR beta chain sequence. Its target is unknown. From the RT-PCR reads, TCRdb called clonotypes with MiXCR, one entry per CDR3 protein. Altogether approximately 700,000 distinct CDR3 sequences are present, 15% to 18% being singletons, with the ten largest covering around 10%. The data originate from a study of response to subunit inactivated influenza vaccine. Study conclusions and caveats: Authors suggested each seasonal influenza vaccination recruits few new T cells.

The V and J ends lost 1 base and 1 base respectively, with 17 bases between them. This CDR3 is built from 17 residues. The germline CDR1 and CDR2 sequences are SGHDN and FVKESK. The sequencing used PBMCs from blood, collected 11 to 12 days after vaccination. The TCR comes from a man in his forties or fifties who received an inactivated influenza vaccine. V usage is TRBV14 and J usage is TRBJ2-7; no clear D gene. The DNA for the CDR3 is TGTGCCAGCAGCCAAGTCTTATCGGCAGGTTCTTCCTACGAGCAGTACTTC. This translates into CASSQVLSAGSSYEQYF.